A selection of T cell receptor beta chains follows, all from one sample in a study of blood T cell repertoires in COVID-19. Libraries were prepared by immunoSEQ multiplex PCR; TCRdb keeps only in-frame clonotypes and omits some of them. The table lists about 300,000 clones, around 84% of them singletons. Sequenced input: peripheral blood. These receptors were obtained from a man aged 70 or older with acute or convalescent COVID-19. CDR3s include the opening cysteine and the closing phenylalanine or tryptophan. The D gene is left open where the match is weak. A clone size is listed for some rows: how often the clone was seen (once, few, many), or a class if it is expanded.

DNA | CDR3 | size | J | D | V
TGTGCCAGCAGCTTAGGAATCGCTAGCGGGGGATACAATGAGCAGTTCTTC | CASSLGIASGGYNEQFF | . | TRBJ2-1 | TRBD2 | TRBV11-2
TGTGCCAGCAGCTTCACGGGACAGGGAGGCATCTATGGCTACACCTTC | CASSFTGQGGIYGYTF | . | TRBJ1-2 | TRBD1 | TRBV7-9
TGCGCCAGCAGCCAAGATGGGAGGAGAAACACCATATATTTT | CASSQDGRRNTIYF | . | TRBJ1-3 | . | TRBV4-3
TGCAGCCCGACAAATCCTAGCGATGAGCAGTTCTTC | CSPTNPSDEQFF | . | TRBJ2-1 | . | TRBV29-1
TGTGCCAGCAGCCGCGGAAATACCGCCACAGATACGCAGTATTTT | CASSRGNTATDTQYF | once | TRBJ2-3 | . | TRBV7-9
TGTGCCAGCAGAAAGACAGGGCACTTGGCAACTAATGAAAAACTGTTTTTT | CASRKTGHLATNEKLFF | . | TRBJ1-4 | TRBD1 | TRBV27
TGTGCCAGCAGCCAAGCCCTGGGGGGGGTCTCTCAGCCCCAGCATTTT | CASSQALGGVSQPQHF | . | TRBJ1-5 | . | TRBV3-1/TRBV3-2
TGTGCCAGCAGTTTAGTGACAGTTAACTATGGCTACACCTTC | CASSLVTVNYGYTF | . | TRBJ1-2 | . | TRBV28
TGTGCCAGCAGCGAAGGGACTAGCCGACTTTACGAGCAGTACTTC | CASSEGTSRLYEQYF | . | TRBJ2-7 | TRBD2 | TRBV6-6
TGTGCCACCAGCAGGGCCAGACTAGTAGAGGGCGAGCAGTACTTC | CATSRARLVEGEQYF | once | TRBJ2-7 | . | TRBV15
TGTGCCAGCAGCCAAAAAGGGACAAACTACGAGCAGTACTTC | CASSQKGTNYEQYF | once | TRBJ2-7 | . | TRBV3-1/TRBV3-2
TGTGCCAGCAGTCGGGTAGGGGCCAACGTCCTGACTTTC | CASSRVGANVLTF | . | TRBJ2-6 | . | TRBV28
TGTGCCAGCACCCTACTCCTCTCGAACACCGGGGAGCTGTTTTTT | CASTLLLSNTGELFF | . | TRBJ2-2 | . | TRBV28
TGTGCCAGCAGTTTCGGTCTCAATCAGCCCCAGCATTTT | CASSFGLNQPQHF | . | TRBJ1-5 | . | TRBV12-3/TRBV12-4
TGTGCCTGGAGCGGAGGGCCTGCTAATGAAAAACTGTTTTTT | CAWSGGPANEKLFF | . | TRBJ1-4 | . | TRBV30
TGTGCCAGCAGCGTAACCACAGGGAAAGACACCATATATTTT | CASSVTTGKDTIYF | . | TRBJ1-3 | . | TRBV9
TGTGCCGGAAGACAGGGATGGGGCTACACCTTC | CAGRQGWGYTF | . | TRBJ1-2 | TRBD1 | TRBV30
TGTGCCAGCAGCCCTACAGGGGTACGGGGCTACACCTTC | CASSPTGVRGYTF | . | TRBJ1-2 | TRBD1 | TRBV7-9
TGTGCCAGCAGTTTGATACGACAGGGTCACACGAACACCGGGGAGCTGTTTTTT | CASSLIRQGHTNTGELFF | . | TRBJ2-2 | TRBD1 | TRBV27
TGTGCCAGCAGCGCCAGGGGGGCGGACTATGGCTACACCTTC | CASSARGADYGYTF | . | TRBJ1-2 | TRBD1 | TRBV9
TGTGCCAGTAGTATAGCCCAGAATAGCAATCAGCCCCAGCATTTT | CASSIAQNSNQPQHF | once | TRBJ1-5 | . | TRBV19
TGTGCCACCAGTGATTTTAAACTTACACGCAAGGGACAGGAGGGCACCGGGGAGCTGTTTTTT | CATSDFKLTRKGQEGTGELFF | . | TRBJ2-2 | TRBD1 | TRBV24-1
TGTGCCAGCAGTCCTAGCGGGGGGGCCAGGGATACGCAGTATTTT | CASSPSGGARDTQYF | . | TRBJ2-3 | TRBD2 | TRBV28
TGTGCCAGCAGTGCCAATCGTATAAGGACAAGCTACGAGCAGTACTTC | CASSANRIRTSYEQYF | . | TRBJ2-7 | . | TRBV6-1
TGTGCCACCAGTGATTATACTAAAAACATTCAGTACTTC | CATSDYTKNIQYF | . | TRBJ2-4 | . | TRBV24-1
TGTGCCAGCAGCGCCTCCTCAGGGGCGGCCCTTTACGAGCAGTACTTC | CASSASSGAALYEQYF | . | TRBJ2-7 | . | TRBV7-6
TGTGCCACCAGTGACCGAACCCCAGGGGCGGTGGAGACCCAGTACTTC | CATSDRTPGAVETQYF | . | TRBJ2-5 | . | TRBV24-1
TGTGCCAGCAGCTTGAATGGAGAGACAGGGCTTTCACCCCTCCACTTT | CASSLNGETGLSPLHF | . | TRBJ1-6 | TRBD1 | TRBV7-8
TGTGCCATCAACGGACTAGCGGGGAGCACAGATACGCAGTATTTT | CAINGLAGSTDTQYF | . | TRBJ2-3 | TRBD2 | TRBV10-3
TGTGCCAGCAGTGACGCAAAACGGGACTATAATTCACCCCTCCACTTT | CASSDAKRDYNSPLHF | . | TRBJ1-6 | . | TRBV25-1
TGTGCCTGGAGTGTGGGACAGGGGGAAAATGGCTACACCTTC | CAWSVGQGENGYTF | . | TRBJ1-2 | TRBD1 | TRBV30
TGTGCCAGCAGCTTACAACAGAACACTGAAGCTTTCTTT | CASSLQQNTEAFF | . | TRBJ1-1 | . | TRBV7-9
TGTGCCAGCAGTTCGGTCTCTGGAAACACCATATATTTT | CASSSVSGNTIYF | . | TRBJ1-3 | . | TRBV6-5
TGTGCCAGCAGCCGGACTAGCTCCGAGCAGTACTTC | CASSRTSSEQYF | . | TRBJ2-7 | TRBD2 | TRBV11-2
TGTGCCAGCAGCCAAGGACTAGCGGGGGGGGACGGGGAGCTGTTTTTT | CASSQGLAGGDGELFF | . | TRBJ2-2 | TRBD2 | TRBV4-2
TGTGCCAGCAGTTTACTAGGAGACTCTAACTATGGCTACACCTTC | CASSLLGDSNYGYTF | . | TRBJ1-2 | . | TRBV28
TGTGCCAGTAGTCGCAGGGTCCAAGAGACCCAGTACTTC | CASSRRVQETQYF | . | TRBJ2-5 | . | TRBV19
TGTGCCAGCAGCCGGTCAGAGGAGGACGAGCAGTACTTC | CASSRSEEDEQYF | once | TRBJ2-7 | . | TRBV27
TGTGCCAGCAGCCCTTCTTGGGCAGTCGTTAATCAGCCCCAGCATTTT | CASSPSWAVVNQPQHF | . | TRBJ1-5 | . | TRBV3-1/TRBV3-2
TGTGCCAGCAGTTACTCGAAGGGGGGGCCCTACAATGAGCAGTTCTTC | CASSYSKGGPYNEQFF | . | TRBJ2-1 | . | TRBV6-2/TRBV6-3
TGCGCCAGCAGCTTGCAGGGGGCGAGTGAAAAACTGTTTTTT | CASSLQGASEKLFF | . | TRBJ1-4 | TRBD1 | TRBV5-1
TGTGCCAGCAGCCAAGATTTAAGAAGAGGTAGCGGGGGGTTCCAAGAGACCCAGTACTTC | CASSQDLRRGSGGFQETQYF | . | TRBJ2-5 | TRBD2 | TRBV4-2
TGCGCCAGCAGTTACAGCCAAGAGACCCAGTACTTC | CASSYSQETQYF | once | TRBJ2-5 | . | TRBV5-1
TGTGCCAGCAGCCAAGATGCGGCGGGGATGGCGGCCAAAAACATTCAGTACTTC | CASSQDAAGMAAKNIQYF | . | TRBJ2-4 | . | TRBV4-2
TGTGCCAGCAGGAAATTGGGACAGGGCCTCTACGAGCAGTACTTC | CASRKLGQGLYEQYF | . | TRBJ2-7 | TRBD1 | TRBV28
TGTGCCAGCAGTCTGATAAGGGGCACTAATGAAAAACTGTTTTTT | CASSLIRGTNEKLFF | . | TRBJ1-4 | . | TRBV25-1
TGTGCCAGCAAGCAGGGGGCCCAAATGAACACTGAAGCTTTCTTT | CASKQGAQMNTEAFF | . | TRBJ1-1 | TRBD1 | TRBV7-2
TGTGCCAGCAGTCCCCTACAGGGGGCGGGAAGCAATCAGCCCCAGCATTTT | CASSPLQGAGSNQPQHF | . | TRBJ1-5 | TRBD1 | TRBV6-6
TGTGCCAGCAGCTTGGTACAGAATGGCTACACCTTC | CASSLVQNGYTF | . | TRBJ1-2 | . | TRBV5-4
TGTGCCAGCAGCCCCTGGACAGCGAGGGGAAACACCATATATTTT | CASSPWTARGNTIYF | . | TRBJ1-3 | . | TRBV7-2
TGTGCCAGCAGTACCGCCTTCGGCTCCTACAATGAGCAGTTCTTC | CASSTAFGSYNEQFF | . | TRBJ2-1 | . | TRBV7-2
TGTGCCAGCAGCTCCAGGGTGTCCCCAGTAGCGGGACGATACAATGAGCAGTTCTTC | CASSSRVSPVAGRYNEQFF | . | TRBJ2-1 | TRBD2 | TRBV11-2
TGCGCCAGCAGCTTGGCGGACGGAAGGGGTGAGCAGTTCTTC | CASSLADGRGEQFF | . | TRBJ2-1 | . | TRBV5-1
TGTGCCAGCAACCCAGCGGGGCGAACCTACGAGCAGTACTTC | CASNPAGRTYEQYF | . | TRBJ2-7 | TRBD2 | TRBV7-2
TGTGCCAGCAGCTACGGCTACGAGCAGTACTTC | CASSYGYEQYF | . | TRBJ2-7 | . | TRBV5-4